Here is one TCR beta chain with its context. These data belong to a study of blood T cell repertoires in COVID-19. Profiling relied on immunoSEQ multiplex PCR, and the TCRdb table lists in-frame clones only, not all of them. The table records over 95,000 clones, roughly 81% of them present only once. V was pared by 3 bases and J by 4 bases, with 12 bases between. This CDR3 region has 14 residues. Per germline, CDR1 KGHSH and CDR2 LQKENI. The receptor's source is a human donor in a cohort sampled during active COVID-19. The chain combines TRBV18 with TRBJ1-2, with D possibly being TRBD1 (6 bases). Sequenced sample: peripheral blood. CDR3 amino acids: CASSPSQGTYGYTF. CDR3 DNA sequence: TGTGCCAGCTCACCTTCACAGGGCACCTATGGCTACACCTTC.